This TCR beta chain was obtained from a study of blood T cell repertoires in COVID-19. J lost 4 bases, V lost 0 bases, and 5 bases had no gene match. The germline gives CDR1 LGHDT, CDR2 YNNKEL (reference sequence). The CDR3 runs to 15 residues. In the authors' methods: Amplification from reference gene primers served as the basis for estimated nucleated cell counts. Profiling relied on immunoSEQ multiplex PCR, and the TCRdb table lists in-frame clones only, not all of them. D and trimming were read from the DNA, whereas the V and J calls and clone size are those reported in that table. This sample yields roughly 65,000 clones, of which 70% to 90% are seen a single time; more than 3.5% belongs to the top ten.

The chain has TRBV3-1 (or the pseudogene TRBV3-2) and TRBJ1-2; 7 bases are shared with TRBD1. This TCR came from a man aged 45-60 years with acute or convalescent COVID-19. The material sequenced was peripheral blood. CDR3 DNA sequence: TGTGCCAGCAGCCAAGATCTAAACAGGGGCTATGGCTACACCTTC. As protein: CASSQDLNRGYGYTF.